This TCR beta chain originates from a study of T cell changes during pregnancy in multiple sclerosis. Some clones are missing from TCRdb's copy, which holds only in-frame ones; the method was immunoSEQ multiplex PCR. Of around 80,000 clones detected, about 90% appear once; the ten largest clones hold less than 3%. Per germline, CDR1 LNHDA and CDR2 SQIVND (reference sequence). CDR3 size: 14 residues. Deletions cut 6 bases from V and 6 bases from J, with 14 bases between. Source: peripheral blood, taken before pregnancy. This sequence joins TRBV19 and TRBJ1-4, with D perhaps matching TRBD1 (6 bases). The origin of this receptor is a female donor with multiple sclerosis, enrolled in a pregnancy study. CDR3 residues: CASSTGPGDEKLFF. For the CDR3, the DNA is TGTGCCAGTAGCACCGGGCCAGGGGATGAAAAACTGTTTTTT.